The clone carrying this TCR beta chain was observed once. Antigen unknown. This record comes from a study of cytomegalovirus exposure and HLA in healthy donors. Study-wide context: About 200 million T cells yielded 120 million or so unique TCR beta sequences, as an earlier analysis found.

Trimming shortened V by 4 bases and J by 0 bases, and 14 bases separated the two germline ends. The germline V gene encodes CDR1 SQVTM and CDR2 ANQGSEA. The CDR3 is 15 amino acids. Whole-study findings and limits: Presence/absence results assume similar sequencing depth per donor, which may not hold.

The PCR made use of 60 Vbeta and 13 Jbeta primers. Only in-frame clones appear in the TCRdb table, and some are missing; sequencing was by immunoSEQ multiplex PCR. The sample comprises 75,000 to 90,000 clones, 55% to 65% of which are singletons, and about 15% rests with the top ten. Sequenced: PBMCs. The sequence was collected from a woman in her 40s in good health and CMV-seropositive. This sequence joins TRBV29-1 and TRBJ2-3; the D gene is possibly TRBD1 (6 bases). CDR3 nucleotide sequence: TGCAGCGTTGCTGGGGGCAGACTGAGCACAGATACGCAGTATTTT. Its protein is CSVAGGRLSTDTQYF.